The rows below give T cell receptor beta chains drawn from one sample of a study of T cells after posttransplantation cyclophosphamide. TCRdb's table, derived via immunoSEQ multiplex PCR, lists solely in-frame clones and lacks some. The sample includes tens of thousands of clones, about three quarters of them seen just once. The starting material was CD4+ T cells sorted from blood, obtained roughly 250 weeks after a stem cell transplant with posttransplant cyclophosphamide. The source is a female patient between 40 and 50 years old who received an allogeneic stem cell transplant from a related donor, was CMV-positive, and had no GVHD. Some T cells here may be from the graft donor. CDR3s include the opening cysteine and the closing phenylalanine or tryptophan. The D gene is left open where the match is weak. Clone sizes are given selectively: once, few, many, or a class where the clone is expanded.

TRBV27	TRBD1	NA	TRBJ2-2	TGTGCCAGCAGTTTCCTTCCGACAGGGGCACTAGCCGGGGAGCTGTTTTTT	CASSFLPTGALAGELFF
TRBV21-1	NA	NA	TRBJ2-7	TGTGCCAGCAGCAAAGCGCTTGTTAGCGGGGGGGCTGGATCCTACGAGCAGTACTTC	CASSKALVSGGAGSYEQYF
TRBV29-1	NA	NA	TRBJ1-4	TGCAGCGTTGGACACGGTAATGAAAAACTGTTTTTT	CSVGHGNEKLFF
TRBV29-1	NA	few	TRBJ2-2	TGCAGCGCTCGTACTACTAGCACCGGGGAGCTGTTTTTT	CSARTTSTGELFF
TRBV6-1	TRBD1	few	TRBJ1-1	TGTGCCAGCAGGGGACAGGGAGTAGGTGAAGCTTTCTTT	CASRGQGVGEAFF
TRBV28	NA	NA	TRBJ1-5	TGTGCCAGCAGCTCACCACAGGGTCTTAGCAATCAGCCCCAGCATTTT	CASSSPQGLSNQPQHF
TRBV5-4	TRBD2	NA	TRBJ2-3	TGTGCCAGCAGCGCCCGTAGCGGGGTCACAGATACGCAGTATTTT	CASSARSGVTDTQYF
TRBV27	NA	NA	TRBJ2-2	TGTGCCAGCAGTGACATAGGAAAGACCGGGGAGCTGTTTTTT	CASSDIGKTGELFF
TRBV4-2	TRBD1	NA	TRBJ1-2	TGTGCCAGCAGCCAAGATCGCAGGGACAGGGATATGTGGGGCTACACCTTC	CASSQDRRDRDMWGYTF
TRBV5-8	TRBD1	few	TRBJ1-6	TGTGCCAGCAGCTCACAGGGGGTGAATTCACCCCTCCACTTT	CASSSQGVNSPLHF
TRBV7-2	TRBD2	NA	TRBJ2-3	TGTGCCAGCAGCTTAAGCGCCGGCGGCGGGGGGGCCGCAGATACGCAGTATTTT	CASSLSAGGGGAADTQYF
TRBV5-5	NA	NA	TRBJ1-1	TGTGCCAGCAGGCAGACAGAAACGAACACTGAAGCTTTCTTT	CASRQTETNTEAFF
TRBV27	NA	NA	TRBJ2-7	TGTGCCAGCAGCACAGACAGGGGAGGGGAGTACGAGCAGTACTTC	CASSTDRGGEYEQYF
TRBV18	TRBD2	NA	TRBJ2-3	TGTGCCAGCTCACCGATCCCGGGACTAGCTTCGGCAGATACGCAGTATTTT	CASSPIPGLASADTQYF
TRBV19	TRBD1	NA	TRBJ1-2	TGTGCCAGTAGTCGGACAGGGGGAGACTATGGCTACACCTTC	CASSRTGGDYGYTF
TRBV18	NA	NA	TRBJ1-2	TGTGCCAGCTCACTTACCTCCCAGGGAGGGAACGATGGCTACACCTTC	CASSLTSQGGNDGYTF